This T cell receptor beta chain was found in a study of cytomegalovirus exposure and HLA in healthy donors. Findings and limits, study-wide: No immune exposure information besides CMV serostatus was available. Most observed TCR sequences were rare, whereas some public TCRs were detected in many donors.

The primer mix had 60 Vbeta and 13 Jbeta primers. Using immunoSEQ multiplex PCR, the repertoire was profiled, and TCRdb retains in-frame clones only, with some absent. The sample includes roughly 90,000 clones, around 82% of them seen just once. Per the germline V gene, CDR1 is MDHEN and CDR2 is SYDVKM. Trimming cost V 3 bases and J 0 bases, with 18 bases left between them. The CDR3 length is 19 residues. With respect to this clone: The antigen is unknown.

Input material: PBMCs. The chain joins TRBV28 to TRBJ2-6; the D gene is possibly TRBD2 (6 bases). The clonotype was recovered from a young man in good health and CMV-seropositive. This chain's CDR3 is CASSFRGWDAYSGANVLTF. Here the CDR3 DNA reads TGTGCCAGCAGTTTCCGGGGGTGGGACGCCTACTCTGGGGCCAACGTCCTGACTTTC.